This T cell receptor beta chain appears in the sequencing data of a study of cytomegalovirus exposure and HLA in healthy donors. 60 Vbeta and 13 Jbeta primers were used in PCR. Using immunoSEQ multiplex PCR, the repertoire was profiled, and TCRdb retains in-frame clones only, with some absent. The data hold nearly 200,000 clones, with 82% observed a single time. To note about this clone: Its antigen is as yet unknown.

The study's findings and limits: Fewer than 20,000 TCR beta sequences were associated with HLA alleles at 0.05 false discovery rate in a later analysis. Accounts indicate the classifier identified cytomegalovirus status with strong specificity and sensitivity.

Unmatched junction bases numbered 4, after V lost 1 base and J lost 7 bases. The CDR3 contains 13 residues. Germline CDR1 and CDR2: SQVTM and ANQGSEA. Sequencing input: PBMCs. This receptor was obtained from a woman aged 45-65 years in good health and CMV-seropositive. V usage is TRBV29-1 and J usage is TRBJ2-4; TRBD2 aligns across 7 bases. The CDR3 sequence is CSVEGTRDNIQYF. Here the CDR3 DNA reads TGCAGCGTTGAAGGGACTAGAGATAACATTCAGTACTTC.